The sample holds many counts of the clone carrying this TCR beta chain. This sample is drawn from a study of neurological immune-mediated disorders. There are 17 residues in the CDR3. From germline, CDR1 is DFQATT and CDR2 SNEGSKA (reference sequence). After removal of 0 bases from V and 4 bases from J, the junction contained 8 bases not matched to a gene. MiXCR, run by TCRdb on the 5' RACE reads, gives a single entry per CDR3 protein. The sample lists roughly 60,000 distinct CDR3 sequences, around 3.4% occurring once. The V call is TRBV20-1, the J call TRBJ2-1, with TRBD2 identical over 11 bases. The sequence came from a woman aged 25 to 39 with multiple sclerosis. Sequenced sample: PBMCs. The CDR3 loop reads CSAREELAGALYNEQFF. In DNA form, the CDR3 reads TGCAGTGCTAGAGAAGAACTAGCGGGGGCCCTATACAATGAGCAGTTCTTC.